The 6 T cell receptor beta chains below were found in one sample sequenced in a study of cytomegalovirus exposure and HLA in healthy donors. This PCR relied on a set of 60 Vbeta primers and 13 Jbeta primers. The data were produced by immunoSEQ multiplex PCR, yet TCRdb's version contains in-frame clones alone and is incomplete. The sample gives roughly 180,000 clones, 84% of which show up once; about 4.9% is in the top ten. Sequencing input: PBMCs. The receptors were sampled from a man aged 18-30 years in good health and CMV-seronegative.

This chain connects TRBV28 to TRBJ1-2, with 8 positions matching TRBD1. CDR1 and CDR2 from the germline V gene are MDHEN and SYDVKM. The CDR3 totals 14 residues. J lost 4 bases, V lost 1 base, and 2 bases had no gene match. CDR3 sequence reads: CASSLSDRVYGYTF. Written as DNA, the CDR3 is TGTGCCAGCAGTTTATCGGACAGGGTCTATGGCTACACCTTC.

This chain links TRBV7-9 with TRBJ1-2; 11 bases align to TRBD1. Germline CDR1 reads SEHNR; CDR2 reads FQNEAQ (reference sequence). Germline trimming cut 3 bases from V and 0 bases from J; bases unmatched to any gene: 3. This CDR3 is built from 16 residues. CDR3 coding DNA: TGTGCCAGCAGCTTCCGGGACAGGGGGTCTAACTATGGCTACACCTTC. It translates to CASSFRDRGSNYGYTF. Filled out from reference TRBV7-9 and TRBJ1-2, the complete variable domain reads DTGVSQNPRHKITKRGQNVTFRCDPISEHNRLYWYRQTLGQGPEFLTYFQNEAQLEKSRLLSDRFSAERPKGSFSTLEIQRTEQGDSAMYLCASSFRDRGSNYGYTFGSGTRLTVV.

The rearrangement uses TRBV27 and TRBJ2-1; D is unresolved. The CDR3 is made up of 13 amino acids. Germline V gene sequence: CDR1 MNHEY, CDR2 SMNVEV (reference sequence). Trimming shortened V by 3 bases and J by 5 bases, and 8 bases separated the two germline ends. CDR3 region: CASSFDTDNEQFF. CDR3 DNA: TGTGCCAGCAGTTTCGACACCGACAATGAGCAGTTCTTC.

CDR3 sequence: CASSRRTSGGGYEQYF. CDR3 DNA: TGCGCCAGCAGCAGACGGACTAGCGGGGGAGGATACGAGCAGTACTTC. V and J are TRBV5-1 and TRBJ2-7, with 13 nucleotides matching TRBD2. The CDR3 extends over 16 amino acids. Unmatched junction bases numbered 8, after V lost 4 bases and J lost 4 bases. Germline CDR1 and CDR2: SGHRS and YFSETQ.

The CDR3 here is CAWSVRAGVGKTQYF. CDR3 nucleotides: TGTGCCTGGAGTGTAAGGGCGGGGGTTGGGAAGACCCAGTACTTC. The chain uses TRBV30 and TRBJ2-5; 7 bases map to TRBD2. This CDR3 contains 15 residues. Germline-derived CDR1 and CDR2 are GTSNPN and SVGIG (reference sequence). V lost 0 bases and J lost 6; bases outside the gene matches: 10.

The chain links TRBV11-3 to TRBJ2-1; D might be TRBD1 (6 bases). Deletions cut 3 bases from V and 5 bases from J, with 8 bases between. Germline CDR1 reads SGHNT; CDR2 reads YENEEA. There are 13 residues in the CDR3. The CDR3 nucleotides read TGTGCCAGCAGCTTGAGGACAGACAATGAGCAGTTCTTC. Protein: CASSLRTDNEQFF.